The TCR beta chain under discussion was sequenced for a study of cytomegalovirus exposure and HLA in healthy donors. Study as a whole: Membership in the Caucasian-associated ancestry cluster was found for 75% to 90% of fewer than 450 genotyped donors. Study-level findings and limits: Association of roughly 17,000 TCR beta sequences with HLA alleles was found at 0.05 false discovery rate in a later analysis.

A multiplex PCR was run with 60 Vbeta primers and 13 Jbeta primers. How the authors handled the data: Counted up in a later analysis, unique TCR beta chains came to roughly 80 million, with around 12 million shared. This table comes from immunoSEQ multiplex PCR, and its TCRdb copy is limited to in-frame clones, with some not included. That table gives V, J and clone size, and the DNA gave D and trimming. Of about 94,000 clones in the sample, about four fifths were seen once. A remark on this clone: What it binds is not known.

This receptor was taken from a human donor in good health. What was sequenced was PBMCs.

DNA for the CDR3: TGTGCCAGTAGTGGTCGGACAGGGGGCTTCAATGAGCAGTTCTTC. It specifies CASSGRTGGFNEQFF. This chain links TRBV19 with TRBJ2-1; the match to TRBD1 covers 11 bases. The CDR3 covers 15 residues. Looked up from germline, CDR1 is LNHDA and CDR2 is SQIVND (reference sequence). Trimming cost V 5 bases and J 6 bases; bases outside gene matches: 6. Looking up the rest from reference TRBV19 and TRBJ2-1 gives the full variable domain: DGGITQSPKYLFRKEGQNVTLSCEQNLNHDAMYWYRQDPGQGLRLIYYSQIVNDFQKGDIAEGYSVSREKKESFPLTVTSAQKNPTAFYLCASSGRTGGFNEQFFGPGTRLTVL.